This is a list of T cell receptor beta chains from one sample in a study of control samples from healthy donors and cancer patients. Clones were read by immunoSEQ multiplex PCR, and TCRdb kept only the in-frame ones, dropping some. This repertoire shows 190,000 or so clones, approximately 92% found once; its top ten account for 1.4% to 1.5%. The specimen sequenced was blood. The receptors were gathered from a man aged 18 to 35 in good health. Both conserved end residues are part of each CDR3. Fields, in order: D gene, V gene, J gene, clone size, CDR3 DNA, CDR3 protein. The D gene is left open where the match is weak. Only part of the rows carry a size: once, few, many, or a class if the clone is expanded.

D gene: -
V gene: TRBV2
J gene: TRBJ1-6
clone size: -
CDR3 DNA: TGTGCCAGCAGCCGAGGGGTCCGGGATAATTCACCCCTCCACTTT
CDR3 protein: CASSRGVRDNSPLHF

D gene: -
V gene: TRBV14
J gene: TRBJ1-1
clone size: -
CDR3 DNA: TGTGCCAGCAGCCATCTCCCAGGGAGAGGGATGAACACTGAAGCTTTCTTT
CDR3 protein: CASSHLPGRGMNTEAFF

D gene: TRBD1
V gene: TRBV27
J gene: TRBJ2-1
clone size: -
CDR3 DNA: TGTGCCAGCAGTTTATACCGGGACAGCAATGAGCAGTTCTTC
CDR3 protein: CASSLYRDSNEQFF

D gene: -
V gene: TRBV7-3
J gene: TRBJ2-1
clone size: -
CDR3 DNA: TGTGCCAGCAGCTTATCGTCCGGGAGCTCCTACAATGAGCAGTTCTTC
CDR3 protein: CASSLSSGSSYNEQFF

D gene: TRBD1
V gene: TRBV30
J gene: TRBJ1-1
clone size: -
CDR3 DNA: TGTGCCTGGGGGGACAGGAACACTGAAGCTTTCTTT
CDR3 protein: CAWGDRNTEAFF

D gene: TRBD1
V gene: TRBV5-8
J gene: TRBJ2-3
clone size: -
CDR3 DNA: TGTGCCAGCAGCTTTCGGGGACAGCCCCCAGATACGCAGTATTTT
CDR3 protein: CASSFRGQPPDTQYF

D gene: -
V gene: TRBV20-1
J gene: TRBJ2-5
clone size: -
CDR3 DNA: TGCAGTGCTAGTGGGGGGACGGGCCAAGAGACCCAGTACTTC
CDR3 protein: CSASGGTGQETQYF

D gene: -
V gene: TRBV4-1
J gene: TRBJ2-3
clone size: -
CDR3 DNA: TGCGCCAGCAGCCAAGAGGGAGGGGGGCTGGGAGATACGCAGTATTTT
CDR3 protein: CASSQEGGGLGDTQYF

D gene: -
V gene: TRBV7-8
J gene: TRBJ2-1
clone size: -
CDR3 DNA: TGTGCCAGCAGCTGGGGACTCGTGGGCAATGAGCAGTTCTTC
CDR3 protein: CASSWGLVGNEQFF

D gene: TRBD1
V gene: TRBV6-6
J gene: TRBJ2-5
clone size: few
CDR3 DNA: TGTGCCAGCAGTTCAGGGGGAGAGACCCAGTACTTC
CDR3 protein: CASSSGGETQYF

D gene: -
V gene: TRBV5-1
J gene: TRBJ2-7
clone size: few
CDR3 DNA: TGCGCCAGCAGCTTCACGTCCCTCTACGAGCAGTACTTC
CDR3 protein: CASSFTSLYEQYF

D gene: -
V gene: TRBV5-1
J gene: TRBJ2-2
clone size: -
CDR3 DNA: TGCGCCAGCAGCTTGAGCAGGATGAACACCGGGGAGCTGTTTTTT
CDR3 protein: CASSLSRMNTGELFF

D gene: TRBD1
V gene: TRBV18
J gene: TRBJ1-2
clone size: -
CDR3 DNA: TGTGCCAGCTCACCACGAACAGGGGAGGGTTATGGCTACACCTTC
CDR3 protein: CASSPRTGEGYGYTF

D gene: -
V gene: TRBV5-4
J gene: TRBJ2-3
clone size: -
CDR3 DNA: TGTGCCAGCAGCTCTCTGACCCCCGCGCCAGATACGCAGTATTTT
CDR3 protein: CASSSLTPAPDTQYF

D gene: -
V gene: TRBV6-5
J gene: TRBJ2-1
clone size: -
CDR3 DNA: TGTGCCAGCAGCCGGGACCTTGAGCAGTTCTTC
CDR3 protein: CASSRDLEQFF

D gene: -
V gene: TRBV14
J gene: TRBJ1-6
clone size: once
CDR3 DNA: TGTGCCAGCAGCCAAGAAGAGGGCTTCTATAATTCACCCCTCCACTTT
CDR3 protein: CASSQEEGFYNSPLHF

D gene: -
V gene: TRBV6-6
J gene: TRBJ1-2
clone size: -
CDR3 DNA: TGTGCCAGCATATTCGACAGCGCTAACTATGGCTACACCTTC
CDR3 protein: CASIFDSANYGYTF

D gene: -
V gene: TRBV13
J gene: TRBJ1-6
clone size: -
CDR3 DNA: TGTGCCAGCAGCTCCAGAGTGGCAGGGAACGGGTCACCCCTCCACTTT
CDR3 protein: CASSSRVAGNGSPLHF

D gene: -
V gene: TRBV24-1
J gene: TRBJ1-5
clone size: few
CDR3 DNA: TGTGCCACCAGTGATTCACATCCAGGGATATCAGCGGCCCAGCATTTT
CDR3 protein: CATSDSHPGISAAQHF

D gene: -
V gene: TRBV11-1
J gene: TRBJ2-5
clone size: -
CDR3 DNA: TGTGCCAGCAGCTTAGGACTGCAAGAGACCCAGTACTTC
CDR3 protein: CASSLGLQETQYF

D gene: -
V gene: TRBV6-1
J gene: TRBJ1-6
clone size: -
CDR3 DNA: TGTGCCAGCAGTGATTTGCGGGCGATCAATTCACCCCTCCACTTT
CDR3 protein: CASSDLRAINSPLHF

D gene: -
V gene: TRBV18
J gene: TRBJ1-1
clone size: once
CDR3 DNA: TGTGCCAGCTCACCCCAGGGGAAGGACACTGAAGCTTTCTTT
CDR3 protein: CASSPQGKDTEAFF

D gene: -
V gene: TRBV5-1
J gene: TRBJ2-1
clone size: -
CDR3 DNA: TGCGCCAGCAGCTTGGGCGGGACAGCAAACTACAATGAGCAGTTCTTC
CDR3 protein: CASSLGGTANYNEQFF

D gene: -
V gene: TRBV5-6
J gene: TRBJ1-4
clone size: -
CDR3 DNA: TGTGCCAGCAGCTTGTCCGGGACAAATGAAAAACTGTTTTTT
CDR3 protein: CASSLSGTNEKLFF

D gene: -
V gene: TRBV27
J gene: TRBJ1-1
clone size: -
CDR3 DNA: TGTGCCAGCAGTTTACAGGGTCCTTTTGAAGCTTTCTTT
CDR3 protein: CASSLQGPFEAFF

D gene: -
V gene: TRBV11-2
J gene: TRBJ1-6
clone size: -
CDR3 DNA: TGTGCCAGCAGCTTCACTCTCTTTGCAGGGGCTGCTTCACCCCTCCACTTT
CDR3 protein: CASSFTLFAGAASPLHF

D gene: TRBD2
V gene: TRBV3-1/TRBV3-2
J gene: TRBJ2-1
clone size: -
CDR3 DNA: TGTGCCAGCAGCCAATATTGGCGGGGGGTAACCGTAAATGAGCAGTTCTTC
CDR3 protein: CASSQYWRGVTVNEQFF

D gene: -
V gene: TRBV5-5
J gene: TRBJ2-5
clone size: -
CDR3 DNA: TGTGCCAGCAGCTTGGCAGGGCGGGAGACCCAGTACTTC
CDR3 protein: CASSLAGRETQYF

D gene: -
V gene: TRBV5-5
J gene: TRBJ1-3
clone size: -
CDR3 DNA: TGTGCCAGCAGCTTGGGGCAGATAAACACCATATATTTT
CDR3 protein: CASSLGQINTIYF

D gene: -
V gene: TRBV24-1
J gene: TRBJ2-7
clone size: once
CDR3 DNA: TGTGCCACCAGTGATCCCCAAAGAGGGACATCCCTACACCACTACGAGCAGTACTTC
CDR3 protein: CATSDPQRGTSLHHYEQYF

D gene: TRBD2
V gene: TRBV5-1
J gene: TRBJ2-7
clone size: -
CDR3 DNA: TGCGCCAGCAGTTTTACTAGCGGGGTCCACGAGCAGTACTTC
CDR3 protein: CASSFTSGVHEQYF

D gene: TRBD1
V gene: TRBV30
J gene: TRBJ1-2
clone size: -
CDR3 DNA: TGTGCCTGGAGTGTAACAGGGGTCATCTATGGCTACACCTTC
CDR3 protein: CAWSVTGVIYGYTF

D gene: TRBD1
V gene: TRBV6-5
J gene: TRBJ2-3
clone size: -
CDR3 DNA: TGTGCCAGCAGACCAACCGGGACAGAGACAGATACGCAGTATTTT
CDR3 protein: CASRPTGTETDTQYF

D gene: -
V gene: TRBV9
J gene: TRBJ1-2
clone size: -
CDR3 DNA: TGTGCCAGCACCCCCCCAAGAGGCCCTCCTGAACACTATGGCTACACCTTC
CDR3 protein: CASTPPRGPPEHYGYTF

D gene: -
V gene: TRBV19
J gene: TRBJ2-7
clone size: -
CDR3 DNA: TGTGCCAGTAGTTCTCTACTGGGGTCCTACGAGCAGTACTTC
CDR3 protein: CASSSLLGSYEQYF

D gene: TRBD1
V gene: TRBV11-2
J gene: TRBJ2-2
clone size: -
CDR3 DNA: TGTGCCAGCAGCTTTACCGGGACAGGGTCCGGGGAGCTGTTTTTT
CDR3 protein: CASSFTGTGSGELFF

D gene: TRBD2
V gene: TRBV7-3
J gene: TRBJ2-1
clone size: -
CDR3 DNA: TGTGCCAGCAGCCCTTCCCCGACTAGCCTCTATGAGCAGTTCTTC
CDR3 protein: CASSPSPTSLYEQFF

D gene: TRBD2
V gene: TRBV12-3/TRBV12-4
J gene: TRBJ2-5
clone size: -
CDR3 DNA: TGTGCCAGCAGTTTGACTAGCGGGGAGACCCAGTACTTC
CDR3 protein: CASSLTSGETQYF

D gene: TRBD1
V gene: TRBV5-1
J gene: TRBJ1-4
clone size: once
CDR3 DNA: TGCGCCAGCAGGTCCGGGACAGGGGATGAAAAACTGTTTTTT
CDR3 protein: CASRSGTGDEKLFF

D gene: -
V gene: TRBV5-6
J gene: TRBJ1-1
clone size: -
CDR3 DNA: TGTGCCAGCAGCTTGGTTCCCGGCACCTGGGCCAGCACTGAAGCTTTCTTT
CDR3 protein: CASSLVPGTWASTEAFF

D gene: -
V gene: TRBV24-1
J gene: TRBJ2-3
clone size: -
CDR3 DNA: TGTGCCACCAGTGACAGGGGAGGGAAGGAAGATACGCAGTATTTT
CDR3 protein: CATSDRGGKEDTQYF

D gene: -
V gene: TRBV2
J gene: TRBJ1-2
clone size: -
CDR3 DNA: TGTGCCAGCACCTACAGGGAGTATGGCTACACCTTC
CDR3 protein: CASTYREYGYTF

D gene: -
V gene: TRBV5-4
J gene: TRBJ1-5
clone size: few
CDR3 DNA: TGTGCCAGCAGCTTGCCAGTGAATCAGCCCCAGCATTTT
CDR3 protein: CASSLPVNQPQHF

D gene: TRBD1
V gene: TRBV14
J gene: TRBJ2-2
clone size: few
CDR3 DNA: TGTGCCAGCAGCCAAGATCGAGGGGGCCCGGGCGGGGAGCTGTTTTTT
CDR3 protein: CASSQDRGGPGGELFF

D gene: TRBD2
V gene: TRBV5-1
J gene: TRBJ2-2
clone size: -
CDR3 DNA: TGCGCCAGCAGCCCCCGGGGAGGGGACACCGGGGAGCTGTTTTTT
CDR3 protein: CASSPRGGDTGELFF

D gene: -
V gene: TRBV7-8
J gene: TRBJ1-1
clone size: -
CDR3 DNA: TGTGCCAGCAGCTTAGGGAGCGGGGGGCTGAGGAACACTGAAGCTTTCTTT
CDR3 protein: CASSLGSGGLRNTEAFF

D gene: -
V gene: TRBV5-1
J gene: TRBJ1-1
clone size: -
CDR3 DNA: TGCGCCAGCAGCTTGGCAGAGAACACTGAAGCTTTCTTT
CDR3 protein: CASSLAENTEAFF

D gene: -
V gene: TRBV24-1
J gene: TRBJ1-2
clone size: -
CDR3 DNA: TGTGCCACCAGTGATGGACACTATGGCTACACCTTC
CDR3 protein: CATSDGHYGYTF

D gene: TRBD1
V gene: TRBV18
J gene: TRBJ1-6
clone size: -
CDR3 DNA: TGTGCCAGCTCACCAGGACAGGGTTTTAATTCACCCCTCCACTTT
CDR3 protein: CASSPGQGFNSPLHF

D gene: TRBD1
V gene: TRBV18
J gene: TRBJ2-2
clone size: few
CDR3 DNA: TGTGCCAGCTCAGCGGGACAGGGGACCGGGGAGCTGTTTTTT
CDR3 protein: CASSAGQGTGELFF

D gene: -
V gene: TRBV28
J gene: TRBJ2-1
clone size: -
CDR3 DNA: TGTGCCAGCAGTTTCGGGGAACATGAGCAGTTCTTC
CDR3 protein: CASSFGEHEQFF

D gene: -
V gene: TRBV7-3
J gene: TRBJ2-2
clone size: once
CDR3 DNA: TGTGCCAGCAGCTTACTAGGGACCGGGGAGCTGTTTTTT
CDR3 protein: CASSLLGTGELFF

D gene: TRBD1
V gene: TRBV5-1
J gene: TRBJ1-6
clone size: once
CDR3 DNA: TGCGCCAGCCACCGACAGGGCGGTAATTCACCCCTCCACTTT
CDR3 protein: CASHRQGGNSPLHF

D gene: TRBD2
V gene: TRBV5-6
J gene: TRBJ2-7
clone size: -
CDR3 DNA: TGTGCCAGCAGCTTGCTAGCGGGGGGACCCTACGAGCAGTACTTC
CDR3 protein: CASSLLAGGPYEQYF